Presented here are 5 T cell receptor beta chains from one specimen sequenced in a study of cytomegalovirus exposure and HLA in healthy donors. Primers for the PCR totalled 60 Vbeta and 13 Jbeta. Here immunoSEQ multiplex PCR was the method, and the copy in TCRdb shows in-frame clones only, minus some. Altogether 90,000 or so clones are present, roughly 63% being singletons, with the ten largest covering about 2.9%. Sequencing was performed on PBMCs. All receptors derive from a man aged 45-60 years in good health and CMV-seronegative.

There are a few counts of this clone. The gene calls are TRBV25-1 and TRBJ2-7; tentatively, D is TRBD1 (5 bases). The CDR3 contains 12 residues. V lost 10 bases, J lost 2 bases, and 12 bases lay in between. The germline CDR1 and CDR2 sequences are MGHDK and SYGVNS. CDR3 coding DNA: TGTGCCAACCAGGGTTTCCCCTACGAGCAGTACTTC. Translated, it gives CANQGFPYEQYF.

This clone was found a few times. V gene TRBV9 combines with J gene TRBJ2-1; tentative D call: TRBD1 (7 bases). The CDR3 has 13 residues. V was clipped by 4 bases and J by 9 bases, with 14 bases between them. Germline assignment: CDR1 SGDLS and CDR2 YYNGEE. CDR3 DNA sequence: TGTGCCAGCAGCCCCGGAGGGGGCGTTGAGCAGTTCTTC. Its translation: CASSPGGGVEQFF.

This clone came up a few times. CDR3 protein: CASRIEVVGQNEAFF. CDR3 in DNA: TGTGCCAGCAGGATAGAGGTCGTGGGGCAGAATGAAGCTTTCTTT. This chain links TRBV7-2 with TRBJ1-1, with D perhaps TRBD1 (5 bases). The CDR3 is made up of 15 amino acids. With 6 bases removed from V and 7 bases from J, the gap between germline ends came to 21 bases. CDR1 is SGHTA, CDR2 FQGNSA, per germline.

DNA for the CDR3: TGTGCCAGCAGATTGCTGCAGGGGGCTGATCCCCAGTACTTC. Its protein product is CASRLLQGADPQYF. The chain combines TRBV2 with TRBJ2-5; 8 nucleotides align to TRBD1. With V trimmed by 6 bases and J by 9 bases, 12 bases remained unmatched. CDR3 length: 14 residues. Germline V gene lookup returns CDR1 SNHLY and CDR2 FYNNEI.

The chain recombines TRBV29-1 with TRBJ2-3; D gene unclear. CDR1 and CDR2 from the germline V gene are SQVTM and ANQGSEA. Trimming removed 0 bases from V and 13 bases from J, with 20 bases in between. The CDR3 is 14 amino acids. CDR3: CSVEDRLSTDKKYF. The CDR3 DNA sequence: TGCAGCGTTGAAGATCGCTTGAGCACAGATAAGAAGTATTTT.